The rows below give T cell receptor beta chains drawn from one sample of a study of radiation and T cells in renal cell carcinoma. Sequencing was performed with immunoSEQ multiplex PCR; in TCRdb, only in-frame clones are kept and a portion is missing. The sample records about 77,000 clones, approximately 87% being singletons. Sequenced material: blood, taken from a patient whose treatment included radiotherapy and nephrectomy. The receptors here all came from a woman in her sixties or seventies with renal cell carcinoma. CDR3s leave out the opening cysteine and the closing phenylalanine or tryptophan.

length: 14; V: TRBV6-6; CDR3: ASSYQGSRSNQPQH
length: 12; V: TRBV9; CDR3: ASSPPGTGETQY
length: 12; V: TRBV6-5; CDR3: ASSYGLANEKLF
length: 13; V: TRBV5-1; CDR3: ASSIQGAGTGELF
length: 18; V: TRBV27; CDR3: ASSSRWPEGGAGGPYEQY
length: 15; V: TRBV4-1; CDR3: ASSQANRVLGGYGYT
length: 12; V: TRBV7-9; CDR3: ASSLDVAIHQAF
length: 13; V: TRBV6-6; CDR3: ASSSGGGVQETQY
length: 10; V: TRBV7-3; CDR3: ASSLGYNEQF
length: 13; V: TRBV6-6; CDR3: ASREAGLNTGELF
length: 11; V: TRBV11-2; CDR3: ASSLRGGTEAF
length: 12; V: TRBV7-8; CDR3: ASSPDSLGKPQH
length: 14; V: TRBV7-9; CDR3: ASSLGTSGGADEQF
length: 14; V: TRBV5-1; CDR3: ASSLDPGVPDTEAF
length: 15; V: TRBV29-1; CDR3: SVELPGLAGDTDTQY
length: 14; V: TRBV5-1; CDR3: ASSLGEGGPYNEQF
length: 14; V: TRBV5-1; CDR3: ASSPLAGHVAGELF
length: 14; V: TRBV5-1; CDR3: ASSLQGVGSGNTIY
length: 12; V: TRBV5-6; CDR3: ASSLGQGVEKLF
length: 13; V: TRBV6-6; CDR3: ASSYFAGDSYEQY